This TCR beta chain derives from a study of cytomegalovirus exposure and HLA in healthy donors. This clone was observed many times. Its target is unknown. Other DNA sequences within the sample encode an identical CDR3. Germline CDR1 reads LGHNA; CDR2 reads YNFKEQ. The length of the CDR3 is 15 residues. Trimming pared 2 bases from V and 6 bases from J, leaving 16 bases between. Primers: 60 Vbeta forward and 13 Jbeta reverse. The method was immunoSEQ multiplex PCR; TCRdb's version includes in-frame clones alone and lacks a portion of them. The table shows under 200,000 clones, with 84% occurring only once. Whole-study results and caveats: Among donors in an Asian-associated ancestry cluster, a later analysis reportedly found fewer N-insertions than the approximately 670-donor mean. Equally common other TCR beta chains were less clonally expanded than HLA-associated ones, a later analysis found. Testing in vitro showed a few CMV-associated chains specific for CMV antigens.

This chain links TRBV4-2 with TRBJ1-2, with D possibly being TRBD1 (6 bases). The sequencing input was PBMCs. The receptor was isolated from a woman aged 45-60 years in good health and CMV-seropositive. The CDR3 coding sequence is TGTGCCAGCAGCCAAAACAGGGATGGATTGGATGGCTACACCTTC. Its translation is CASSQNRDGLDGYTF.